By its share, the clone carrying this T cell receptor beta chain is medium-sized. Its specificity is unknown. TCRdb fed the reads into MiXCR, producing one record per CDR3 protein. The data show 6,500 to 10,000 distinct CDR3 sequences, about 19% seen once. This record belongs to a study of liver allograft versus peripheral blood T cells. Looking at the study overall: Blood and transplanted-liver T cell receptor repertoires from recipients were compared. Study conclusions and caveats: Liver allografts reportedly held T cell receptor repertoires unlike those in peripheral blood.

Between the trimmed V and J ends, which lost 6 bases and 5 bases, there was a span of 10 bases. Germline V lookup: CDR1 MNHEY, CDR2 SMNVEV (reference sequence). The CDR3 sequence is 12 residues long. J is TRBJ1-2 and V is TRBV27; D is unclear. The sequence was collected from a human patient who had a liver transplant. The graft donor may be the source of some T cells. The CDR3 DNA follows: TGTGCCAGCAGCAGGAACGGTTATGGCTACACCTTC. Amino acid sequence: CASSRNGYGYTF.